These T cell receptor beta chains were read from a single sample in a study of cytotoxic CD8 clonotypes in ibrutinib-treated CLL. The repertoire was sequenced with immunoSEQ multiplex PCR; TCRdb's copy has only in-frame clones and lacks some. The table lists 250,000 to 350,000 clones, around 76% of them singletons. The sequencing used PBMCs, collected at disease progression, from a patient treated with ibrutinib. Receptors were obtained from a human donor with chronic lymphocytic leukemia. CDR3s include the opening cysteine and the closing phenylalanine or tryptophan. The order of the fields is CDR3 protein, CDR3 DNA, J gene, V gene, clone size, D gene. The D gene is left open where the match is weak. Size values are once, few and many counts, or a class for expanded clones, and some rows have none.

CASSPSQGSYEQYF TGTGCCAGCTCACCTTCCCAGGGGTCCTACGAGCAGTACTTC TRBJ2-7 TRBV18 . .
CASSLVRESPDEQFF TGCGCCAGCAGCTTGGTGCGGGAGTCGCCCGATGAGCAGTTCTTC TRBJ2-1 TRBV5-1 . TRBD2
CASSMTGWALFF TGTGCCAGTAGTATGACCGGATGGGCACTGTTTTTT TRBJ1-4 TRBV19 many .
CASSSLGPVVVGEAFF TGTGCCAGCAGCTCCCTGGGCCCGGTGGTTGTTGGTGAAGCTTTCTTT TRBJ1-1 TRBV5-6 . .
CASRAENQPQHF TGTGCCAGCAGAGCCGAAAATCAGCCCCAGCATTTT TRBJ1-5 TRBV2 few .
CASSRVAEGRYEQYF TGCGCCAGCAGCCGCGTAGCAGAGGGGCGCTACGAGCAGTACTTC TRBJ2-7 TRBV4-3 once .
CSAGHNTGELFF TGCAGCGCGGGACACAACACCGGGGAGCTGTTTTTT TRBJ2-2 TRBV29-1 . .
CASNVLRVNTEAFF TGTGCCAGCAACGTTTTAAGGGTAAACACTGAAGCTTTCTTT TRBJ1-1 TRBV9 . .
CASSPSRLGYQPQHF TGTGCCAGCAGTCCCTCCCGCCTCGGTTATCAGCCCCAGCATTTT TRBJ1-5 TRBV28 . .
CASSLIPVGGGKGYTF TGCGCCAGCAGCTTGATCCCAGTCGGCGGGGGGAAGGGCTACACCTTC TRBJ1-2 TRBV5-1 . .
CASRTGGHALGQYF TGTGCCAGCAGGACAGGGGGACATGCTCTCGGGCAGTACTTC TRBJ2-7 TRBV6-5 . TRBD1
CASSNPERESALTDTQYF TGTGCCAGCAGTAACCCCGAGCGGGAGTCGGCTCTGACAGATACGCAGTATTTT TRBJ2-3 TRBV28 . TRBD2
CASSLVAGFDYGYTF TGTGCCAGCAGCTTAGTGGCAGGGTTTGACTATGGCTACACCTTC TRBJ1-2 TRBV7-6 . .
CSVSGDIYEQYF TGCAGCGTTTCAGGGGATATCTACGAGCAGTACTTC TRBJ2-7 TRBV29-1 . .
CAIRSPDYEQYF TGTGCCATCAGGTCGCCAGACTACGAGCAGTACTTC TRBJ2-7 TRBV10-3 few .
CASSLDFRGTDSHGYTF TGTGCCAGCAGCTTAGATTTTAGGGGTACAGACTCTCATGGCTACACCTTC TRBJ1-2 TRBV11-2 . .
CASSGVGDTGELFF TGTGCCAGCAGCGGGGTGGGGGACACCGGGGAGCTGTTTTTT TRBJ2-2 TRBV9 . .
CASSLGGGRYNEQFF TGTGCCAGCAGCTTGGGGGGGGGCCGTTACAATGAGCAGTTCTTC TRBJ2-1 TRBV7-8 . .
CASSLGHRAYEQYF TGTGCCAGCAGCTTAGGGCACCGAGCCTACGAGCAGTACTTC TRBJ2-7 TRBV5-4 . .
CSGEIYNEQFF TGCAGCGGTGAAATCTACAATGAGCAGTTCTTC TRBJ2-1 TRBV29-1 . .
CASSHGLAGGQETQYF TGCGCCAGCAGCCACGGACTAGCGGGGGGGCAGGAGACCCAGTACTTC TRBJ2-5 TRBV5-1 . TRBD2
CASSPLARALEDTQYF TGTGCCAGCAGCCCGCTCGCGAGGGCCTTGGAAGATACGCAGTATTTT TRBJ2-3 TRBV14 . .
CASSLAGWVEQFF TGCGCCAGCAGCTTAGCGGGATGGGTTGAGCAGTTCTTC TRBJ2-1 TRBV10-2 . TRBD2
CATEAGLAGGEQYF TGTGCCACCGAAGCTGGTCTAGCGGGAGGAGAGCAGTACTTC TRBJ2-7 TRBV15 . TRBD2
CASGVGRTSSYEQYF TGTGCCAGCGGGGTGGGGAGAACGAGCTCCTACGAGCAGTACTTC TRBJ2-7 TRBV2 few .
CASSLVRGAGNTIYF TGTGCCAGCAGCTTAGTCAGGGGCGCGGGAAACACCATATATTTT TRBJ1-3 TRBV7-2 . .
CAIRTGESYEQYF TGTGCCATCAGGACAGGGGAATCCTACGAGCAGTACTTC TRBJ2-7 TRBV2 few TRBD1
CASRTPGEGEQYF TGTGCCAGCAGAACTCCAGGGGAGGGCGAGCAGTACTTC TRBJ2-7 TRBV7-9 . .
CASSLVRGKNEKLFF TGCGCCAGCAGCTTGGTGCGGGGGAAGAATGAAAAACTGTTTTTT TRBJ1-4 TRBV5-1 few .
CASSLGAGNLNEQYF TGCGCCAGCAGCTTGGGGGCAGGGAATTTGAACGAGCAGTACTTC TRBJ2-7 TRBV5-1 . .
CASSAQGSKDTEAFF TGTGCCAGCAGCGCTCAGGGGAGTAAAGACACTGAAGCTTTCTTT TRBJ1-1 TRBV9 . .
CSVEEASYEQYF TGCAGCGTTGAAGAGGCTAGCTACGAGCAGTACTTC TRBJ2-7 TRBV29-1 . .
CASSLKWWQNTEAFF TGTGCCAGCAGCTTAAAATGGTGGCAGAACACTGAAGCTTTCTTT TRBJ1-1 TRBV11-2 . .
CASSSPPRPEAFF TGTGCCAGCAGCTCACCTCCCAGACCTGAAGCTTTCTTT TRBJ1-1 TRBV7-8 . .
CASSYWLAENNEQFF TGTGCCAGCAGTTATTGGCTAGCCGAAAACAATGAGCAGTTCTTC TRBJ2-1 TRBV2 . .
CASSQTGVEQYF TGTGCCAGCAGTCAGACAGGGGTCGAGCAGTACTTC TRBJ2-7 TRBV7-9 . TRBD1
CSVARGTGAYEQYF TGCAGCGTTGCCCGAGGGACAGGGGCCTACGAGCAGTACTTC TRBJ2-7 TRBV29-1 . TRBD1
CASNRGEELYNEQFF TGCGCCAGCAACCGGGGTGAGGAGTTGTATAATGAGCAGTTCTTC TRBJ2-1 TRBV5-1 . .
CASSPPKKGIGYDYGYTF TGTGCCAGCTCACCACCTAAGAAAGGGATCGGGTATGACTATGGCTACACCTTC TRBJ1-2 TRBV18 . .
CASSLVPVGWETQYF TGTGCCAGCAGCCTAGTCCCTGTCGGGTGGGAGACCCAGTACTTC TRBJ2-5 TRBV7-2 few .
CASNPRQYPTDTQYF TGTGCCAGCAACCCAAGACAGTACCCCACAGATACGCAGTATTTT TRBJ2-3 TRBV9 once .
CASRGTSNQPQHF TGTGCCAGCAGGGGGACTTCGAATCAGCCCCAGCATTTT TRBJ1-5 TRBV6-5 . .
CASSNGLAGGYEQYF TGTGCCAGCAGCAACGGACTAGCGGGGGGTTACGAGCAGTACTTC TRBJ2-7 TRBV7-9 . TRBD2
CAISDSGGLPQHF TGTGCCATCAGTGATTCGGGGGGTTTACCCCAGCATTTT TRBJ1-5 TRBV10-3 . .
CASRRGSYEQYF TGTGCCAGCAGAAGGGGCTCCTACGAGCAGTACTTC TRBJ2-7 TRBV6-5 . .
CSVDGPGGKGKLFF TGCAGCGTTGATGGGCCCGGTGGTAAGGGAAAACTGTTTTTT TRBJ1-4 TRBV29-1 . .
CSVVGQGDQPQHF TGCAGCGTTGTAGGACAGGGTGATCAGCCCCAGCATTTT TRBJ1-5 TRBV29-1 . TRBD1
CASSVQRPGEETQYF TGTGCCAGCAGCGTACAACGACCCGGCGAAGAGACCCAGTACTTC TRBJ2-5 TRBV7-9 . .
CASRLTSGRGTDTQYF TGCGCCAGCAGGCTAACTAGCGGGAGAGGAACAGATACGCAGTATTTT TRBJ2-3 TRBV4-1 . TRBD2
CSVTTGVLPPWEQYF TGCAGCGTAACCACAGGGGTCCTACCCCCCTGGGAGCAGTACTTC TRBJ2-7 TRBV29-1 . TRBD1
CASSTGEAGANVLTF TGCGCCAGCAGCACGGGGGAAGCTGGGGCCAACGTCCTGACTTTC TRBJ2-6 TRBV5-1 . .
CASSWTSGSAYEQYF TGTGCCAGCAGCTGGACTAGCGGGAGTGCTTACGAGCAGTACTTC TRBJ2-7 TRBV5-5 . TRBD2
CASRTATGAPSYEQYF TGTGCCAGCAGAACAGCGACAGGGGCCCCCTCTTACGAGCAGTACTTC TRBJ2-7 TRBV28 . TRBD1
CASSPINRGTGPNYGYTF TGCGCCAGCAGTCCCATCAATCGAGGGACAGGGCCTAACTATGGCTACACCTTC TRBJ1-2 TRBV23-1 . TRBD1
CASSGGQLDSSTDTQYF TGTGCCAGCAGCGGGGGACAGCTCGATTCTAGCACAGATACGCAGTATTTT TRBJ2-3 TRBV9 . TRBD1
CSVEEEGQGLIEQFF TGCAGCGTTGAAGAGGAGGGACAGGGGTTGATTGAGCAGTTCTTC TRBJ2-1 TRBV29-1 . TRBD1